The rows below give T cell receptor beta chains drawn from one sample of a study of siplizumab effects on memory and regulatory T cells. Sequencing was performed with immunoSEQ multiplex PCR; in TCRdb, only in-frame clones are kept and a portion is missing. The sample has over 70,000 clones, about 90% seen once. Material: CD4+ T cells sorted from blood. All receptors derive from a human donor in good health. CDR3s include the opening cysteine and the closing phenylalanine or tryptophan. Each record gives: clone size, V gene, J gene, D gene, CDR3 length, CDR3 protein, CDR3 DNA. D genes are given only for firm matches. The size field is filled for only some rows; it gives once, few, many or a size class.

>NA|TRBV15|TRBJ2-3|NA|14
CATSRGSGTDTQYF
TGTGCCACCAGCAGGGGGAGCGGGACAGATACGCAGTATTTT
>NA|TRBV19|TRBJ2-7|NA|10
CATPFYEQYF
TGTGCCACCCCGTTTTACGAGCAGTACTTC
>NA|TRBV7-6|TRBJ1-4|NA|15
CASSLAGRTNEKLFF
TGTGCCAGCAGCTTAGCTGGGAGAACTAATGAAAAACTGTTTTTT
>NA|TRBV29-1|TRBJ1-1|NA|13
CSVGRGANTEAFF
TGCAGCGTTGGGAGGGGGGCGAACACTGAAGCTTTCTTT
>NA|TRBV19|TRBJ2-1|NA|16
CASSIPHLGSSGEQFF
TGTGCCAGTAGTATACCCCACCTGGGTAGCTCGGGTGAGCAGTTCTTC
>NA|TRBV19|TRBJ2-3|TRBD2|15
CASRMTSGSLGTQYF
TGTGCCAGTAGGATGACTAGCGGGAGCCTCGGGACGCAGTATTTT
>few|TRBV29-1|TRBJ2-7|NA|12
CSVGTLYYEQYF
TGCAGCGTCGGGACACTTTACTACGAGCAGTACTTC
>NA|TRBV18|TRBJ2-3|NA|14
CASSVQRQTDTQYF
TGTGCCAGCTCAGTACAGCGACAGACAGATACGCAGTATTTT
>NA|TRBV28|TRBJ2-5|NA|11
CASSSEGTQYF
TGTGCCAGCAGTTCCGAGGGGACCCAGTACTTC
>NA|TRBV7-3|TRBJ1-1|NA|16
CASSLTSPGPATEAFF
TGTGCCAGCAGCTTAACTTCCCCGGGACCCGCCACTGAAGCTTTCTTT
>NA|TRBV6-1|TRBJ2-1|TRBD2|15
CASRVVGTSVDEQFF
TGTGCCAGCAGGGTCGTCGGGACTAGCGTGGATGAGCAGTTCTTC
>NA|TRBV11-3|TRBJ2-1|NA|12
CASNSRGPEQFF
TGTGCCAGCAACTCCAGGGGTCCTGAGCAGTTCTTC
>NA|TRBV10-2|TRBJ1-2|TRBD1|15
CASSESGQGNYGYTF
TGCGCCAGCAGTGAGTCGGGACAGGGGAACTATGGCTACACCTTC
>NA|TRBV11-2|TRBJ2-7|TRBD1|15
CASRVWGQGTYEQYF
TGTGCCAGCAGGGTATGGGGACAGGGTACCTACGAGCAGTACTTC
>NA|TRBV30|TRBJ1-2|NA|13
CAWTRVDGYGYTF
TGTGCCTGGACTCGAGTTGACGGCTATGGCTACACCTTC
>NA|TRBV28|TRBJ2-2|NA|15
CASLIGGPGTGELFF
TGTGCCAGCCTTATCGGGGGGCCTGGCACCGGGGAGCTGTTTTTT
>NA|TRBV6-1|TRBJ1-2|NA|12
CASSDSSYGYTF
TGTGCCAGCAGTGACAGTTCCTATGGCTACACCTTC